This T cell receptor (beta chain) was captured by sequencing in a study of blood T cell repertoires in COVID-19. Repertoires were generated with immunoSEQ multiplex PCR, while TCRdb's copy carries only in-frame clones and drops some. Of over 45,000 clones detected, 89% appear once; the ten largest clones hold roughly an eighth. This clone occurred once. This CDR3 contains 15 residues. In germline, CDR1 is LGHDT, CDR2 YNNKEL (reference sequence). V trimming: 1 base; J trimming: 4 bases; junction bases outside the gene matches: 2. V is TRBV3-1 (or the pseudogene TRBV3-2) and J is TRBJ2-5; 11 bases map to TRBD2. The sequenced sample was peripheral blood. This clonotype was sampled from a woman aged 55-69 years with active COVID-19. The CDR3 DNA reads TGTGCCAGCAGCCAAGGACTAGCGGGGAGAGAGACCCAGTACTTC. Translation: CASSQGLAGRETQYF.